The entry below gives a single TCR beta chain sequence along with its context. Its antigen is undetermined. The data were taken from a study of CXCR3-negative and CXCR3-positive naive CD8 T cells. Per CD8+ T cell subset, triplicate sorts of 250,000 to 300,000 cells each were done. Naive CD8+ T cells had a CD45RO-CCR7+CD27+CD95- phenotype. General observations from the study: With surface CD5 comparable between naive subsets, TCR strength was estimated using properties derived from the TRB CDR3. CXCR3-negative naive cells had less hydrophobic TRB CDR3s than did CXCR3-positive naive cells.

Researchers prepared the TRB cDNA libraries using 5' RACE with UMI labels. From the 5' RACE reads, TCRdb lists one entry per CDR3 protein and no DNA. This repertoire includes more than 80,000 distinct CDR3 sequences. CDR3 length: 14 residues. Germline assignment: CDR1 SGHVS and CDR2 FNYEAQ. The gene calls are TRBV7-6 and TRBJ1-2. The sequenced sample was naive CXCR3+ CD8+ T cells from blood. Subset noted: CD45RO-CCR7+CD27+CD95- naive CD8+ T cells expressing CXCR3 (TNR3+). This clonotype was obtained from a human donor in good health. Some clones in this sample may be carry-over from other donors' samples. CDR3 protein: CASSPPGPTYGYTF. The full variable domain, completed using reference TRBV7-6 and TRBJ1-2, is GAGVSQSPRYKVTKRGQDVALRCDPISGHVSLYWYRQALGQGPEFLTYFNYEAQQDKSGLPNDRFSAERPEGSISTLTIQRTEQRDSAMYRCASSPPGPTYGYTFGSGTRLTVV.